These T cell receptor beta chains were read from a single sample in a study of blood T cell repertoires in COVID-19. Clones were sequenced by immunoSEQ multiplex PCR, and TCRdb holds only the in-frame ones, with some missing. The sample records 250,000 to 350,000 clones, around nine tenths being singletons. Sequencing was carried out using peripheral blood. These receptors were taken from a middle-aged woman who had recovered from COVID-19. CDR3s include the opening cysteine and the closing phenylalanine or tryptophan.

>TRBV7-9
CASSPLAGATYEQYF
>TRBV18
CASSSGTGNSGANVLTF
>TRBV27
CASSFGGSTDTQYF
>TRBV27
CASSFHSKAGELFF
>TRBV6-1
CASSEPGLANNEQFF
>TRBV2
CASSEMFVRDTEAFF
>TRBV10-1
CASSRGSYEQYF
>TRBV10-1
CASSDLGQGEETQYF
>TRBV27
CASSSARDRIYGYTF
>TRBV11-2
CASSPSGSPAPETQYF
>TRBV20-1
CSASTPQETQYF
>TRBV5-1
CASSLGSGAISSYEQYF
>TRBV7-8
CASSPEPVNTEAFF
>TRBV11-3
CASSSLLAGVEQFF
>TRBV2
CASRTQDRDVEKLFF
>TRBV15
CATSRDLRGATWGQPQHF
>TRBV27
CASSINSDRGAQHF
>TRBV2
CASSRSGRGNIQYF
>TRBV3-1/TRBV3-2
CASSQGGSGTEAFF
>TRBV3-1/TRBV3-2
CASSQPVTGLNTGELFF
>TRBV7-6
CASSSPLAGGDEQFF
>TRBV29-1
CSVGRPGEEQFF
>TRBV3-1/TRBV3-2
CASSHSGVTDTQYF
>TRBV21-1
CALAGAGERNEQFF
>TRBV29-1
CSVDQVLYGYTF
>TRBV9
CASSVGLALSYNEQFF
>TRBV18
CASSPFSGLAGDNEQFF
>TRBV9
CASSGQLNTEAFF
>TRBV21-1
CASSKGTSGRATDTQYF
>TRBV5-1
CASSLPSGQGLDEAFF
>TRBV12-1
CASSYGQGVAEAFF
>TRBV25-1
CASSDPGGPYEQYF
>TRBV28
CASSSPQGNYEQYF
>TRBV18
CASSPVGSGGSGNTIYF
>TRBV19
CASSPFQISGANVLTF
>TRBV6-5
CASRTGTSADTQYF
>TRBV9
CASSAAGTSALGTTGELFF
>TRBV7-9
CAGDSGTGDFDEQYF
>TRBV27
CASSSATSGGTFKNIQYF
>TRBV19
CASSPQGSSYNSPLHF
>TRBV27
CASSLFPSGRGYEQYF
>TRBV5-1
CASSFTRTSGRAHEQYF
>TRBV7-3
CASSLFPRTGEYKGTDTQYF
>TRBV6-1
CASSVSGQGVRSYGYTF
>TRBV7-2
CASSPSRSDTIYF
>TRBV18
CASSTSGNSNEQFF
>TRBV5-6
CASSPTGVRKAFF
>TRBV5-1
CASSLGTSGMEQFF
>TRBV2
CASRPLRQASSGNTIYF
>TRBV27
CASSIGTSGGGEQFF
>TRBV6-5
CASSAGQGRGYTF
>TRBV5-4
CASSLVLENNEQFF
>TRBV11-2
CASSSPLGIFGNTIYF
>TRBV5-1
CASSLGGGPGQPQHF